The rows below give T cell receptor beta chains drawn from one sample of a study of T-cell memory formation after mild COVID-19. TCRdb reprocessed the 5' RACE reads with MiXCR, giving one entry per CDR3 protein. The table records more than 250,000 distinct CDR3 sequences, 16% of them present only once. Sequences were obtained from PBMCs or a T cell subset sorted from them (not recorded which). These receptors originate from a man between 18 and 29 years old who had mild COVID-19 (a few samples of this study predate the infection). Cell type and time point are not known. Each CDR3 is given with its conserved first and last residue. Each record gives: clone size, V gene, D gene, J gene, CDR3 protein, CDR3 DNA. A D gene is named only where the DNA matches it firmly. Clone size is stated in some rows and not others, as once, few, many or a class when expanded.

size: few; V: TRBV4-3; D: -; J: TRBJ1-1; CDR3: CASSQRVLGRTEAFF; DNA: TGCGCCAGCAGCCAGCGGGTTCTGGGGAGGACTGAAGCTTTCTTT
size: -; V: TRBV3-1; D: -; J: TRBJ2-2; CDR3: CASSRYLGGSTGELFF; DNA: TGTGCCAGCAGCCGTTATTTAGGGGGGAGCACCGGGGAGCTGTTTTTT
size: few; V: TRBV10-3; D: -; J: TRBJ2-2; CDR3: CAISEHGELFF; DNA: TGTGCCATCAGTGAGCACGGGGAGCTGTTTTTT
size: few; V: TRBV27; D: TRBD2; J: TRBJ2-2; CDR3: CASSLSGGITGELFF; DNA: TGTGCCAGCAGTTTAAGCGGGGGGATCACCGGGGAGCTGTTTTTT
size: -; V: TRBV7-2; D: -; J: TRBJ2-3; CDR3: CASKRAGTDTQYF; DNA: TGTGCCAGCAAGAGGGCAGGAACAGATACGCAGTATTTT
size: -; V: TRBV5-1; D: TRBD2; J: TRBJ2-1; CDR3: CATSGGNSYNEQFF; DNA: TGCGCCACCTCGGGGGGGAACTCCTACAATGAGCAGTTCTTC
size: -; V: TRBV11-2; D: -; J: TRBJ2-5; CDR3: CASSLGRGATYLGEGETQYF; DNA: TGTGCCAGCAGCTTAGGGCGCGGGGCTACGTATCTGGGGGAAGGGGAGACCCAGTACTTC
size: -; V: TRBV12-3/TRBV12-4; D: -; J: TRBJ1-6; CDR3: CASSWGNGSPLHF; DNA: TGTGCCAGCAGTTGGGGAAACGGCTCACCCCTCCACTTT
size: few; V: TRBV7-2; D: -; J: TRBJ2-5; CDR3: CASSGSGGKETQYF; DNA: TGTGCCAGCAGCGGTAGTGGGGGCAAAGAGACCCAGTACTTC
size: -; V: TRBV28; D: -; J: TRBJ2-5; CDR3: CASSFWVGEEGETQYF; DNA: TGTGCCAGCAGTTTTTGGGTGGGGGAAGAGGGAGAGACCCAGTACTTC
size: -; V: TRBV6-5; D: -; J: TRBJ1-4; CDR3: CASSYSAGGSDEKLFF; DNA: TGTGCCAGCAGTTACTCGGCCGGGGGTTCGGATGAAAAACTGTTTTTT
size: -; V: TRBV30; D: -; J: TRBJ2-7; CDR3: CAWRQSYEQYF; DNA: TGTGCCTGGAGGCAGAGCTACGAGCAGTACTTC
size: few; V: TRBV6-4; D: -; J: TRBJ2-3; CDR3: CASSDHRGRGTDTQYF; DNA: TGTGCCAGCAGTGACCATAGGGGGAGAGGAACAGATACGCAGTATTTT
size: few; V: TRBV11-2; D: -; J: TRBJ2-6; CDR3: CASSPEGQGANVLTF; DNA: TGTGCCAGCAGCCCTGAGGGGCAGGGGGCCAACGTCCTGACTTTC
size: -; V: TRBV7-6; D: -; J: TRBJ2-3; CDR3: CASSLVWANQGEQYF; DNA: TGTGCCAGCAGCTTAGTGTGGGCTAACCAAGGGGAGCAGTATTTT
size: few; V: TRBV6-2/TRBV6-3; D: TRBD2; J: TRBJ2-1; CDR3: CASSPQIAGGNEQFF; DNA: TGTGCCAGCAGCCCCCAAATAGCGGGGGGAAATGAGCAGTTCTTC
size: many; V: TRBV19; D: TRBD2; J: TRBJ2-5; CDR3: CASSLTSGGFETQYF; DNA: TGTGCCAGTAGCTTGACTAGCGGGGGGTTTGAGACCCAGTACTTC
size: -; V: TRBV7-2; D: -; J: TRBJ1-4; CDR3: CASSSPPGRSNEKLFF; DNA: TGTGCCAGCAGCTCGCCCCCCGGGAGAAGTAATGAAAAACTGTTTTTT
size: -; V: TRBV5-1; D: -; J: TRBJ1-2; CDR3: CASSLDSNGYGYTF; DNA: TGCGCCAGCAGCTTGGACAGTAACGGCTATGGCTACACCTTC
size: -; V: TRBV5-1; D: -; J: TRBJ1-1; CDR3: CASSLVPGQPEAFF; DNA: TGCGCCAGCAGCTTGGTTCCGGGACAACCTGAAGCTTTCTTT
size: many; V: TRBV2; D: TRBD1; J: TRBJ2-5; CDR3: CASRDRDQETQYF; DNA: TGTGCCAGCAGGGACAGGGACCAAGAGACCCAGTACTTC
size: -; V: TRBV5-6; D: TRBD1; J: TRBJ2-5; CDR3: CASSLVGTGSAQYF; DNA: TGTGCCAGCAGCTTGGTTGGGACAGGGTCCGCCCAGTACTTC